These T cell receptor beta chains were read from a single sample in a study of cytomegalovirus exposure and HLA in healthy donors. Method: immunoSEQ multiplex PCR; TCRdb's copy keeps in-frame clones and lacks some. This sample carries roughly 160,000 clones, about 77% of them seen once, and the ten largest clones take roughly 1.3%. Sequencing was performed on PBMCs. The source of these receptors is a woman aged 50 to 60 in good health and CMV-seronegative. Both conserved end residues are part of each CDR3. Fields, in order: D gene, J gene, clone size, V gene, CDR3 DNA, CDR3 protein. A D gene is named only where the DNA matches it firmly. Size tells how often a clone was seen (once, few, many) or the class of an expanded clone, and some rows leave it out.

>TRBD2|TRBJ2-5|-|TRBV5-1
TGCGCCAGCAGCTTGACTAGCGGCGAGACCCAGTACTTC
CASSLTSGETQYF
>TRBD2|TRBJ2-4|-|TRBV5-4
TGTGCCAGCAGCTCGGGACTAGCGGGAGGTTGGGAAAACATTCAGTACTTC
CASSSGLAGGWENIQYF
>TRBD2|TRBJ2-4|-|TRBV2
TGTGCCAGCAGTGGATCGCGGGAGATGGGGTTAGCCAAAAACATTCAGTACTTC
CASSGSREMGLAKNIQYF
>-|TRBJ2-2|-|TRBV5-6
TGTGCCAGCAGCTTTGTGGGACTGGTGCCGAGAACCGGGGAGCTGTTTTTT
CASSFVGLVPRTGELFF
>TRBD1|TRBJ1-2|-|TRBV18
TGTGCCAGCTCAGCTCCCGGGACAGGCGTTCCCTATGGCTACACCTTC
CASSAPGTGVPYGYTF
>-|TRBJ1-2|-|TRBV28
TGTGCCAGCAGTCCCACTAACTATGGCTACACCTTC
CASSPTNYGYTF
>TRBD1|TRBJ2-4|-|TRBV5-1
TGCGCCAGCAGCTTGATCCCACAGGGGCTAGCCAAAAACATTCAGTACTTC
CASSLIPQGLAKNIQYF
>TRBD2|TRBJ2-1|-|TRBV7-3
TGTGCCAGCAGCTCATTCAGGGCGGGAGGAAACAATGAGCAGTTCTTC
CASSSFRAGGNNEQFF
>-|TRBJ1-1|few|TRBV7-2
TGTGCCAGCAGCCCCGATGTGTGGTCCTCCGAGGGGAACACTGAAGCTTTCTTT
CASSPDVWSSEGNTEAFF
>TRBD1|TRBJ2-7|-|TRBV5-1
TGCGCCAGCAGCTTGGGACAGGGGGCCGACGAGCAGTACTTC
CASSLGQGADEQYF
>TRBD2|TRBJ2-1|-|TRBV19
TGTGCCAGTAGTGTGACCGGGACTAGCGGAGCTAATGAGCAGTTCTTC
CASSVTGTSGANEQFF
>-|TRBJ1-5|-|TRBV5-6
TGTGCCAGCAGCTCCGGGGGGGGGCTATTAAGTGTTAGCAATCAGCCCCAGCATTTT
CASSSGGGLLSVSNQPQHF
>-|TRBJ2-3|-|TRBV6-6
TGTGCCAGCAGTTACCTTCGGGAGTTGGCAGATACGCAGTATTTT
CASSYLRELADTQYF
>TRBD1|TRBJ2-5|-|TRBV4-3
TGCGCCAGCAGCCAGGAGACAGGGTGGGTTGAAGAGACCCAGTACTTC
CASSQETGWVEETQYF
>-|TRBJ1-1|-|TRBV15
TGTGCCACCAGCAGAGATGTTTTTCTCGAGAATGAAGCTTTCTTT
CATSRDVFLENEAFF
>TRBD1|TRBJ1-4|-|TRBV5-1
TGCGCCAGCAGCGGGACAGGGGGTTATGAAAAACTGTTTTTT
CASSGTGGYEKLFF
>TRBD1|TRBJ1-2|-|TRBV29-1
TGCAGCGCCACAGGTGGCCAGGGGGTGATTAACTATGGCTACACCTTC
CSATGGQGVINYGYTF
>-|TRBJ1-2|once|TRBV6-5
TGTGCCAGCAGTTACCGACAGCATAGTACCTATGGCTACACCTTC
CASSYRQHSTYGYTF
>-|TRBJ1-3|-|TRBV7-2
TGTGCCAGCAGCCCCGCAGCGGACAGCTCTGGAAACACCATATATTTT
CASSPAADSSGNTIYF
>-|TRBJ2-1|-|TRBV9
TGTGCCAGCAGCGTTCGGGACACTTACAATGAGCAGTTCTTC
CASSVRDTYNEQFF
>TRBD1|TRBJ2-6|few|TRBV5-6
TGTGCCAGCAGCCGGGGACAGGATAGGGCCAACGTCCTGACTTTC
CASSRGQDRANVLTF
>TRBD2|TRBJ2-5|-|TRBV11-2
TGTGCCAGCAGCTTTAGGCTAGCGGGGGTGGTCGGGGAGACCCAGTACTTC
CASSFRLAGVVGETQYF
>-|TRBJ2-7|-|TRBV5-5
TGTGCCAGCAGCCCCCTGGGGCAGGGTTCGTTCTACGAGCAGTACTTC
CASSPLGQGSFYEQYF
>-|TRBJ2-4|-|TRBV19
TGTGCCAGTAGTATAGTGGGTCAGGGTCTAGCCAAAAACATTCAGTACTTC
CASSIVGQGLAKNIQYF
>TRBD1|TRBJ1-6|-|TRBV5-1
TGCGCCAGCAGCAACCCCGGGGGACAGGGGAGTTTGGATTCACCCCTCCACTTT
CASSNPGGQGSLDSPLHF
>TRBD2|TRBJ2-1|-|TRBV7-3
TGTGCCAGCAGCAATAGCGGGAGCTACAATGAGCAGTTCTTC
CASSNSGSYNEQFF
>TRBD2|TRBJ2-5|-|TRBV19
TGTGCCAGTAGTACGGGACTAGCGGCCCTCCAAGAGACCCAGTACTTC
CASSTGLAALQETQYF
>TRBD2|TRBJ2-1|-|TRBV4-2
TGTGCCAGCAGCCAAGATTTGACTAGCGGACGTCCCTACAATGAGCAGTTCTTC
CASSQDLTSGRPYNEQFF
>-|TRBJ1-5|-|TRBV28
TGTGCCAGCAGTTATGTTCAGGGGAATCAGCCCCAGCATTTT
CASSYVQGNQPQHF
>-|TRBJ2-7|-|TRBV4-2
TGTGCCAGCAGCCAACGTGAGTCGCGGAGCTACGAGCAGTACTTC
CASSQRESRSYEQYF
>-|TRBJ1-1|few|TRBV7-2
TGTGCCAGCAGCTTAATTGGGGCGGGGGTTGAAGCTTTCTTT
CASSLIGAGVEAFF
>-|TRBJ1-1|-|TRBV5-1
TGCGCCAGCAAACCGGGGAGTTTCGTTTTAAACACTGAAGCTTTCTTT
CASKPGSFVLNTEAFF
>-|TRBJ2-5|-|TRBV7-2
TGTGCCAGCAGCTTCCGGGGTGGGGTTTGGGAGACCCAGTACTTC
CASSFRGGVWETQYF
>TRBD2|TRBJ2-1|-|TRBV11-3
TGTGCCAGCAGCTTAAAGGCGGGGGGGCGAAATGAGCAGTTCTTC
CASSLKAGGRNEQFF
>-|TRBJ2-1|-|TRBV27
TGTGCCAGCAGTTTATCGACGGGGACTTACAATGAGCAGTTCTTC
CASSLSTGTYNEQFF
>TRBD1|TRBJ2-1|once|TRBV6-1
TGTGCCAGCAGGGGGAGCGGACAGGGAGGTGAGCAGTTCTTC
CASRGSGQGGEQFF
>-|TRBJ2-2|-|TRBV7-2
TGTGCCAGCAGCTTAGTAGCTGTCGCGAACACCGGGGAGCTGTTTTTT
CASSLVAVANTGELFF
>-|TRBJ2-7|-|TRBV2
TGTGCCAGCAGTATAGCTGGCTACGAGCAGTACTTC
CASSIAGYEQYF
>-|TRBJ1-5|-|TRBV28
TGTGCCAGCAGTTCCCCCCCCTTTGGGAGGGGCAATCAGCCCCAGCATTTT
CASSSPPFGRGNQPQHF